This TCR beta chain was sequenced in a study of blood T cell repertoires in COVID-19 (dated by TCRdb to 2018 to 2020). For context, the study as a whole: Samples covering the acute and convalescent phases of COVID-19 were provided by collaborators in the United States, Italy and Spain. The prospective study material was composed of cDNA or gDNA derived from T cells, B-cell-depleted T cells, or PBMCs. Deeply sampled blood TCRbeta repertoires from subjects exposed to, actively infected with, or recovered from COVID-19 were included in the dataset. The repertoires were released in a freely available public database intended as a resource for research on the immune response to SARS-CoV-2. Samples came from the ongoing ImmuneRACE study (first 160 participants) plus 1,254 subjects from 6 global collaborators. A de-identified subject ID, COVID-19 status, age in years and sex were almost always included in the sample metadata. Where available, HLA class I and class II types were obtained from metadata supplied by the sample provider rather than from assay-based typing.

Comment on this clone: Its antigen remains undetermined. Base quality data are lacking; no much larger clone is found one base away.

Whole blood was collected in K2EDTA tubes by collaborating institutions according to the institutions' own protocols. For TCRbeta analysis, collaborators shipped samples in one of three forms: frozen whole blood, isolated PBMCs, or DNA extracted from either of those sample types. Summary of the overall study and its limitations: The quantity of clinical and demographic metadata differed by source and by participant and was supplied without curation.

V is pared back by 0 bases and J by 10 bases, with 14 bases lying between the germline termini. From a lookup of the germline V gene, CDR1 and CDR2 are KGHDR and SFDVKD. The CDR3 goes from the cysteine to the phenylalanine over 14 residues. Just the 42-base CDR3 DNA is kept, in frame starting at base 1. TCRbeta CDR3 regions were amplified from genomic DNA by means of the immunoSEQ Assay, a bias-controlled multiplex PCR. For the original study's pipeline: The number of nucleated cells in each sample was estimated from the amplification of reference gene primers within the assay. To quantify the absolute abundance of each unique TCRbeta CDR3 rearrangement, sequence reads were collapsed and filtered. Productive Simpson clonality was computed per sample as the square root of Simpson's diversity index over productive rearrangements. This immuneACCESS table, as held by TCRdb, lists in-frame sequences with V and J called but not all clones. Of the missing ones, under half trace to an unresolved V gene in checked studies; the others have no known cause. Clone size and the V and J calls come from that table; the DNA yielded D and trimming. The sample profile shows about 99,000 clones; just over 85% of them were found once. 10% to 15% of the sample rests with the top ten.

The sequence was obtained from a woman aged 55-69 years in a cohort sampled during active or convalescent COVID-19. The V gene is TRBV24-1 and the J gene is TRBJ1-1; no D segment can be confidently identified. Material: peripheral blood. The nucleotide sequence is TGTGCCACCAGTGATTTGTGGGAGGCCGAGGGAGCTTTCTTT. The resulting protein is CATSDLWEAEGAFF.